These 21 T cell receptor beta chains originate from one sample sequenced in a study of T cells in localized non-small cell lung cancer. Here immunoSEQ multiplex PCR was the method, and the copy in TCRdb shows in-frame clones only, minus some. The table shows some 30,000 clones, with nearly 80% occurring only once. Sequencing was performed on peripheral blood, taken before any cancer treatment. These receptors were collected from a male donor at least 60 years old with stage II squamous cell lung carcinoma.

This chain connects TRBV10-2 to TRBJ2-7, with a tentative D call TRBD2 (6 bases). Trimming removed 0 bases at V and 1 base at J, with 10 bases between. This CDR3 has 15 amino acids. CDR1 and CDR2 (germline): WSHSY, SAAADI. CDR3 sequence (DNA): TGCGCCAGCAGTGAGTCGGGACTGGCGTCCTACGAGCAGTACTTC. Its translation: CASSESGLASYEQYF.

The chain carries TRBV25-1 and TRBJ2-2; weak D call: TRBD1 (5 bases). V lost 4 bases to trimming and J lost 2 bases, with 8 bases between them. Germline CDR1 is MGHDK and CDR2 is SYGVNS. This CDR3 spans 14 amino acids. CDR3 amino acids: CASSADINTGELFF. The CDR3 DNA follows: TGTGCCAGCAGTGCGGACATAAACACCGGGGAGCTGTTTTTT.

This rearrangement joins TRBV25-1 to TRBJ2-3, with D uncertain. The germline V and J ends were trimmed by 4 bases and 5 bases, with 4 bases remaining between them. The length of the CDR3 is 11 residues. Germline CDR1 MGHDK, CDR2 SYGVNS. The chain's CDR3 is CASSVVDTQYF. As DNA, the CDR3 is TGTGCCAGCAGTGTAGTAGATACGCAGTATTTT.

This chain uses TRBV6-5 with TRBJ1-3; D gene uncertain. Trimming cost V 5 bases and J 1 base, with 6 bases left between them. In germline, CDR1 is MNHEY, CDR2 SVGAGI. The length of the CDR3 is 13 residues. CDR3 nucleotides: TGTGCCAGCAGTCTACTATCTGGAAACACCATATATTTT. Protein: CASSLLSGNTIYF.

This clone was seen a single time. V and J are TRBV6-5 and TRBJ2-5; no reliable D call. Germline CDR1 reads MNHEY; CDR2 reads SVGAGI. Trimming cost V 6 bases and J 4 bases, with 9 bases left between them. The length of the CDR3 is 12 residues. CDR3 region: CASSSFSETQYF. The CDR3 DNA sequence: TGTGCCAGCAGCTCATTTTCAGAGACCCAGTACTTC.

The chain uses TRBV29-1 and TRBJ1-2; 7 nucleotides line up with TRBD1. The germline V gene encodes CDR1 SQVTM and CDR2 ANQGSEA. Losses at the gene ends were 7 bases for V and 3 bases for J; bases not matched to a gene: 5. This CDR3 region has 12 residues. The CDR3 bases are TGCAGCGCACATGACAGGGACTATGGCTACACCTTC. Amino acids: CSAHDRDYGYTF.

CDR3 region: CASSSNRQDGYTF. The CDR3 DNA reads as TGCGCCAGCAGCTCAAATCGACAGGATGGCTACACCTTC. The chain is built from TRBV5-1 and TRBJ1-2; possibly TRBD1 for D (6 bases). The V and J ends lost 3 bases and 6 bases respectively, with 12 bases between them. There are 13 residues in the CDR3. Germline CDR1 reads SGHRS; CDR2 reads YFSETQ.

This chain links TRBV19 with TRBJ2-1; TRBD2 aligns across 7 bases. With V trimmed by 2 bases and J by 1 base, 5 bases remained unmatched. CDR1 is LNHDA, CDR2 SQIVND, per germline (reference sequence). There are 16 residues in the CDR3. The DNA of the CDR3 is TGTGCCAGTAGTATATCGGGCGGGAGTTCCTACAATGAGCAGTTCTTC. Translating it yields CASSISGGSSYNEQFF.

The chain is built from TRBV28 and TRBJ2-1; perhaps TRBD1 as D (5 bases). Germline lookup yields CDR1 MDHEN and CDR2 SYDVKM. The germline V and J ends were trimmed by 4 bases and 4 bases, with 11 bases remaining between them. This CDR3 contains 14 residues. CDR3 sequence reads: CASSSGRRYNEQFF. CDR3 nucleotide sequence: TGTGCCAGCAGTTCAGGGCGACGATACAATGAGCAGTTCTTC.

In DNA form, the CDR3 reads TGTGCCAGCAGTGAATGGGCTTCCTACGAGCAGTACTTC. Translation: CASSEWASYEQYF. The chain has TRBV6-1 and TRBJ2-7; D is unresolved. Germline loops: CDR1 MNHNS, CDR2 SASEGT. Trimming pared 2 bases from V and 1 base from J, leaving 6 bases between. The CDR3 runs to 13 residues.

This clone was seen only once. The chain recombines TRBV5-6 with TRBJ2-3; D is unresolved. V lost 2 bases and J lost 3, with 16 bases in between. Germline V gene data show CDR1 as SGHDT and CDR2 as YYEEEE. This CDR3 comprises 16 residues. The CDR3 DNA sequence: TGTGCCAGCAGCTTCGACTGGGATTTGTCAACAGATACGCAGTATTTT. Amino acid sequence: CASSFDWDLSTDTQYF.

The V call is TRBV9, the J call TRBJ1-2, with a tentative D call TRBD1 (5 bases). This CDR3 is 13 amino acids long. V was pared by 0 bases and J by 8 bases, with 11 bases between. Per the germline V gene, CDR1 is SGDLS and CDR2 is YYNGEE. The CDR3 loop is CASSVDGGVGYTF. CDR3 coding DNA: TGTGCCAGCAGCGTAGATGGGGGGGTCGGCTACACCTTC.

J is TRBJ2-2 and V is TRBV28; possibly TRBD2 for D (5 bases). Germline assignment: CDR1 MDHEN and CDR2 SYDVKM. The length of the CDR3 is 16 residues. V was clipped by 3 bases and J by 0 bases, with 11 bases between them. The CDR3 sequence: CASSFYGGANTGELFF. The CDR3, as DNA: TGTGCCAGCAGTTTCTACGGAGGCGCGAACACCGGGGAGCTGTTTTTT.

The CDR3 sequence: CASSQDGAGDRTDTQYF. The CDR3 DNA sequence: TGTGCCAGCAGCCAAGACGGAGCTGGGGATCGCACAGATACGCAGTATTTT. The chain carries TRBV4-2 and TRBJ2-3; D unclear. Germline assignment: CDR1 LGHNA and CDR2 YNFKEQ. This CDR3 region has 17 residues. Trimming took 0 bases from V and 1 from J, leaving 14 bases between them.

J is TRBJ1-4 and V is TRBV5-6; D not certain. The CDR3 sequence is 15 residues long. Germline V gives CDR1 SGHDT, CDR2 YYEEEE. V was clipped by 4 bases and J by 7 bases, with 17 bases between them. CDR3 sequence: CASSLASGPVEKLFF. Written as DNA, the CDR3 is TGTGCCAGCAGCCTGGCGAGCGGGCCCGTTGAAAAACTGTTTTTT.

The V call is TRBV7-2, the J call TRBJ2-7; D unresolved. The V gene's germline CDR1 is SGHTA and CDR2 FQGNSA. This CDR3 has 13 amino acids. Trimming pared 1 base from V and 3 bases from J, leaving 7 bases between. The CDR3 DNA is TGTGCCAGCAGCTTAGGCAGAATCTACGAGCAGTACTTC. Residues: CASSLGRIYEQYF.

The rearrangement links TRBV19 to TRBJ2-1, with D unresolved. V shed 3 bases and J shed 7 bases, with 13 bases lying between them. The CDR3 contains 14 residues. Germline loops: CDR1 LNHDA, CDR2 SQIVND (reference sequence). This CDR3 is CASSISSIRNEQFF. As DNA, the CDR3 is TGTGCCAGTAGTATCTCTTCAATCCGTAATGAGCAGTTCTTC.

This clone appeared a few times. The rearrangement links TRBV19 to TRBJ1-1, with D unresolved. Germline V gene lookup returns CDR1 LNHDA and CDR2 SQIVND (reference sequence). Trimming took 5 bases from V and 0 from J, leaving 10 bases between them. The CDR3 consists of 14 residues. The CDR3: CASSGRNMNTEAFF. In DNA form, the CDR3 reads TGTGCCAGTAGTGGCAGGAATATGAACACTGAAGCTTTCTTT. Full variable domain (outside the CDR3, taken from reference TRBV19 and TRBJ1-1): DGGITQSPKYLFRKEGQNVTLSCEQNLNHDAMYWYRQDPGQGLRLIYYSQIVNDFQKGDIAEGYSVSREKKESFPLTVTSAQKNPTAFYLCASSGRNMNTEAFFGQGTRLTVV.

The chain combines TRBV6-1 with TRBJ1-2; tentative D call: TRBD1 (6 bases). CDR1 and CDR2 (germline): MNHNS, SASEGT. The CDR3 extends over 13 amino acids. With 2 bases removed from V and 5 bases from J, the gap between germline ends came to 9 bases. The CDR3: CASSERQDYGYTF. CDR3 nucleotide sequence: TGTGCCAGCAGTGAAAGACAGGATTATGGCTACACCTTC.

The rearrangement uses TRBV28 and TRBJ1-6, with 9 bases identical to TRBD1. From germline, CDR1 is MDHEN and CDR2 SYDVKM. V shed 6 bases, J shed 4 bases, and the junction held 4 bases outside the gene matches. This CDR3 contains 15 residues. This chain's CDR3 is CASSTGGSYNSPLHF. In DNA form, the CDR3 reads TGTGCCAGCAGCACAGGGGGCTCGTATAATTCACCCCTCCACTTT. The complete variable domain, with remaining parts taken from reference TRBV28 and TRBJ1-6, reads DVKVTQSSRYLVKRTGEKVFLECVQDMDHENMFWYRQDPGLGLRLIYFSYDVKMKEKGDIPEGYSVSREKKERFSLILESASTNQTSMYLCASSTGGSYNSPLHFGNGTRLTVT.

V usage is TRBV6-5 and J usage is TRBJ1-4, with D perhaps matching TRBD1 (6 bases). In germline, CDR1 is MNHEY, CDR2 SVGAGI. The CDR3 consists of 15 residues. The ends were cut back, 6 bases at V and 4 bases at J, with 15 bases in the middle. CDR3: CASSMGGAGNEKLFF. The CDR3 nucleotides read TGTGCCAGCAGCATGGGGGGGGCGGGTAATGAAAAACTGTTTTTT.